This T cell receptor beta chain stems from a study of OX40 agonist ivuxolimab in advanced cancers. On the study more broadly: The study treated patients with ivuxolimab, an agonistic anti-OX40 (CD134) antibody. At roughly 83% male, the cohort had a mean age of about 60 years, ranging from about 20 to 79.

Trimming took 1 base from V and 3 from J; bases not matched to a gene: 6. Germline CDR1 and CDR2: SGHTA and FQGNSA. The length of the CDR3 is 15 residues. Produced via immunoSEQ multiplex PCR; TCRdb's table is partial and in-frame only. The sample lists some 80,000 clones; 90% to 95% were seen once. General study findings and limits: Some nonresponders likewise displayed low normalized T-cell clonal expansion. Dosing at 0.1 to 3.0 mg/kg was accompanied by clonal expansion of CD4+ and CD8+ blood T cells by week 6.

Notes on this clone: Its target is unknown.

The chain is built from TRBV7-2 and TRBJ2-7; 7 bases map to TRBD1. The starting material was CD4+ or CD8+ T cells sorted from blood, obtained in a trial of the OX40 agonist ivuxolimab. This sequence originates from an adult with an advanced solid tumor such as melanoma, head and neck, liver or kidney cancer. CDR3: CASSLDGGQHYEQYF. In DNA, the CDR3 is TGTGCCAGCAGCTTAGATGGGGGACAGCACTACGAGCAGTACTTC.